Listed below are T cell receptor beta chains from one sample, sequenced in a study of T cell responses to AZD1222 COVID-19 vaccine. Method: immunoSEQ multiplex PCR; TCRdb's copy keeps in-frame clones and lacks some. This table has 95,000 to 150,000 clones, 89% appearing once. This material consisted of peripheral blood, taken on day 0 of AZD1222 vaccination. All receptors derive from an adult in good health. Both conserved end residues are part of each CDR3. Fields, in order: V gene, D gene, J gene, clone size, CDR3 DNA, CDR3 protein. The D gene is left open where the match is weak. Expanded clones get a size class; other rows say once, few or many, or leave the size out.

TRBV19,-,TRBJ2-7,-,TGTGCCAGTAGTATGGGGCCGGGCCAAACCTACGAGCAGTACTTC,CASSMGPGQTYEQYF
TRBV6-1,TRBD1,TRBJ2-3,-,TGTGCCAGCAGTGAAGATATAACAGGGGGCGCATCAGATACGCAGTATTTT,CASSEDITGGASDTQYF
TRBV11-2,-,TRBJ1-2,-,TGTGCCAGCAGATCCCTGGGGGGCGGCAGGACTAACTATGGCTACACCTTC,CASRSLGGGRTNYGYTF
TRBV11-3,-,TRBJ2-1,-,TGTGCCAGCAGCTTCTTGTTGGAATACAATGAGCAGTTCTTC,CASSFLLEYNEQFF
TRBV3-1/TRBV3-2,-,TRBJ2-3,-,TGTGCCAGCAGCCGCGCGGTTAGCGGCACAGATACGCAGTATTTT,CASSRAVSGTDTQYF
TRBV9,-,TRBJ1-2,once,TGTGCCAGCAGCCGTGGAGACAGCTTGATCGATGGCTACACCTTC,CASSRGDSLIDGYTF
TRBV6-2/TRBV6-3,-,TRBJ2-7,-,TGTGCCAGCAGTTTTGCAGGGAAGGACGAGCAGTACTTC,CASSFAGKDEQYF
TRBV19,-,TRBJ2-1,-,TGTGCCAGTACACAGGGTGGGAGTCGGGGTGACAATGAGCAGTTCTTC,CASTQGGSRGDNEQFF
TRBV27,-,TRBJ1-2,-,TGTGCCAGCAGCCGAACAATGAGGGATGGCTACACCTTC,CASSRTMRDGYTF
TRBV9,-,TRBJ2-1,-,TGTGCCAGCAGCGTGACGGGACACTACAATGAGCAGTTCTTC,CASSVTGHYNEQFF
TRBV30,-,TRBJ1-1,-,TGTGCCTGGATCCAAGGGGTACAGAACACTGAAGCTTTCTTT,CAWIQGVQNTEAFF
TRBV7-3,-,TRBJ2-2,once,TGTGCCAGCAGCCCCCTTGATACGAACACCGGGGAGCTGTTTTTT,CASSPLDTNTGELFF
TRBV28,-,TRBJ1-3,-,TGTGCCAGCAGTCCATTCGGGGTAACCCCCGGGGGCACCATATATTTT,CASSPFGVTPGGTIYF
TRBV24-1,-,TRBJ1-2,-,TGTGCCACCAGTGGACAGACCAACTATGGCTACACCTTC,CATSGQTNYGYTF
TRBV30,TRBD1,TRBJ1-2,-,TGTGCCTGGTCGGGACAGGGGGCGCGTGGCTACACCTTC,CAWSGQGARGYTF
TRBV18,-,TRBJ2-5,-,TGTGCCAGCTCACCAGGGAGGCTGGAAGAGACCCAGTACTTC,CASSPGRLEETQYF
TRBV5-6,-,TRBJ1-2,-,TGTGCCAGCAGCTGGTTTTGGCAGGCTAACTATGGCTACACCTTC,CASSWFWQANYGYTF
TRBV5-6,-,TRBJ2-7,-,TGTGCCAGCAGCCTTGGGACGGGAACCTACGAGCAGTACTTC,CASSLGTGTYEQYF
TRBV6-5,-,TRBJ2-3,few,TGTGCCAGCAGTTACTCTAATACGCAGTATTTT,CASSYSNTQYF
TRBV3-1/TRBV3-2,TRBD1,TRBJ1-4,-,TGTGCCAGCAGCACATGGACAGGGGGCCCCTCGAATGAAAAACTGTTTTTT,CASSTWTGGPSNEKLFF